The clone carrying this T cell receptor (beta chain) was seen only a few times. PCR amplification relied on 60 Vbeta primers (plus 13 Jbeta primers). The assay was immunoSEQ multiplex PCR, and TCRdb's table has in-frame clones only and misses some. The sample shows around 100,000 clones, roughly 68% of them seen only once. This record comes from a study of cytomegalovirus exposure and HLA in healthy donors. CDR1 is SGHRS and CDR2 is YFSETQ in the germline V gene. This CDR3 spans 13 amino acids. The source is a man aged 25 to 40 in good health and CMV-seropositive. Specimen: PBMCs. The V call is TRBV5-1, the J call TRBJ2-5, with D uncertain. The DNA matches TRBJ2-7 better at its end, which makes the J call doubtful. The CDR3 nucleotides read TGCGCCAGCAGCTTGGCCCCCTCCTACGAGCAGTACTTC. Its translation is CASSLAPSYEQYF.